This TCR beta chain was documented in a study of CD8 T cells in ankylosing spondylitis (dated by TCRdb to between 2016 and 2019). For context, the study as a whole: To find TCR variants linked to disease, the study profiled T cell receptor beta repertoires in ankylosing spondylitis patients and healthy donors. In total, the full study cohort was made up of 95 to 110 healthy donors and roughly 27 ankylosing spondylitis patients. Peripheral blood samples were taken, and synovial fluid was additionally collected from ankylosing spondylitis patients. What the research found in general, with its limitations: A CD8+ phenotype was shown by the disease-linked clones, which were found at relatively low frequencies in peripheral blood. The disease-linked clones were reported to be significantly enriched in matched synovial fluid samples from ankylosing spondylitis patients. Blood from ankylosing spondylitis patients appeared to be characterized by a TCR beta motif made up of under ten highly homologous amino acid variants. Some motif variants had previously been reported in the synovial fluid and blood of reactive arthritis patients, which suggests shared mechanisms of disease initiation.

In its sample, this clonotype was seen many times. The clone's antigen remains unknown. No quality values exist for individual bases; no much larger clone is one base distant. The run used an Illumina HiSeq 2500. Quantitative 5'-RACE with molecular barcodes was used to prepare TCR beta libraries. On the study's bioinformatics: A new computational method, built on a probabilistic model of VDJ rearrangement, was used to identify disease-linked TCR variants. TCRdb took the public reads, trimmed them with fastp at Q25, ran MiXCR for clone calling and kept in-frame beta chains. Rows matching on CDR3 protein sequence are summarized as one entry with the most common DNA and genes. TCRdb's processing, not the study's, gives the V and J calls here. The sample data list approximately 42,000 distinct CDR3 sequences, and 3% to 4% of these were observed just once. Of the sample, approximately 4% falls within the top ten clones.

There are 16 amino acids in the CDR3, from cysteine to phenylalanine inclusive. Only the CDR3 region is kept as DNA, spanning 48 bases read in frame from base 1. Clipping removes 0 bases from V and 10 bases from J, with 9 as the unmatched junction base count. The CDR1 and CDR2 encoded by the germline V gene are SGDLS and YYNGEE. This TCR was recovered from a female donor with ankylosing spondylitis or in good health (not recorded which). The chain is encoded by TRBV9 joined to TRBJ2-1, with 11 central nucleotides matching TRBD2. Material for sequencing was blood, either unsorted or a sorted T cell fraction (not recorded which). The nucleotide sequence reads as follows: TGTGCCAGCAGCGTAGGGGGACTAGCGGCTCCAGGGGAGCAGTTCTTC. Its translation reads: CASSVGGLAAPGEQFF.